The TCR beta chain described here comes from a study of blood T cell repertoires in COVID-19 (dated by TCRdb to 2018 to 2021). Regarding the research as a whole: Collaborator samples came from the United States, Italy and Spain and covered acute and convalescent phases of COVID-19. The samples were drawn from two sources: the first 160 participants of the ongoing ImmuneRACE study, and fewer than 1,500 subjects contributed by 6 global collaborators. The material from the prospective study consisted of cDNA or gDNA derived from T cells, B-cell-depleted T cells, or PBMCs. Deeply sampled blood TCRbeta repertoires from subjects exposed to, actively infected with, or recovered from COVID-19 were included in the dataset. The repertoires were made available in a free public database intended to serve as a resource for research on the immune response to SARS-CoV-2. A de-identified subject ID, COVID-19 status, age in years and sex were almost always included in the sample metadata. Where available, HLA class I and class II types were taken from metadata supplied by the sample provider and were not determined by assay-based typing. Beyond this particular receptor, the publication reports: How much clinical and demographic metadata was included differed by source and by participant, and the metadata was provided uncurated.

Enrolling through a virtual design, the prospective study's participants ranged in age from roughly 18 to 95 years and lived across more than 20 United States geographic areas. To assign participants to cohorts, the prospective study relied on clinical history that participants themselves reported in a screening survey and a study questionnaire. Recovered participants in ImmuneRACE Cohort 3 were defined as having two consecutive negative NP/OP PCR tests, clearance from a healthcare professional, or resolution of symptoms. In the prospective study, whole blood, serum and a nasopharyngeal or oropharyngeal swab were collected from each participant by mobile phlebotomists. Prospective study participants could optionally give additional blood draws and questionnaires over an approximately 2-month period. Before DNA extraction, blood samples from the prospective study were shipped at room temperature or frozen.

The germline ends are 14 bases apart after V is trimmed by 6 bases and J by 9 bases. CDR3 length: 12 amino acids, cysteine to phenylalanine. The retained sequence is limited to the CDR3, 36 bases, with the frame set at the first base. On this clone: No cognate antigen has been identified for it. No much larger clone is present one base from it, and per-base qualities are unavailable.

The immunoSEQ Assay, a bias-controlled multiplex PCR, was used to amplify TCRbeta CDR3 regions from genomic DNA. Turning to the authors' computational methods: Within the assay, amplification of reference gene primers was used to estimate how many nucleated cells each sample contained. To quantify the absolute abundance of each unique TCRbeta CDR3 rearrangement, sequence reads were collapsed and filtered. For each sample, productive Simpson clonality was calculated by taking the square root of Simpson's diversity index across productive rearrangements. In TCRdb, the immuneACCESS table is reduced to in-frame sequences with V and J assigned. These tables do not hold every clone; where another copy was compared, an unresolved V gene accounts for under half, and the others remain unexplained. V, J and clone size were drawn from that table, and D and trimming were deduced from the DNA. The sample table lists a few hundred thousand clones, around nine tenths of them with a count of one. Of the sample, approximately 1.8% falls within the top ten clones.

Sequencing input: PBMCs or T cells enriched from blood (not recorded which). This TCR came from a woman between 35 and 50 years old who had recovered from COVID-19. Recombination linked TRBV12-3 or TRBV12-4 to TRBJ1-1, with TRBD1 tentatively as D gene (5 bases match). The CDR3: CASSYTGGQAFF. Read as DNA, the sequence is TGTGCCAGCAGCTATACCGGGGGACAAGCTTTCTTT.